The 16 T cell receptor beta chains below were found in one sample sequenced in a study of OX40 agonist ivuxolimab in advanced cancers. The table came from immunoSEQ multiplex PCR; TCRdb's copy has only in-frame clones and leaves some out. This sample has around 26,000 clones; over 60% occur once, and the top ten carry around 14%. This material consisted of CD4+ or CD8+ T cells sorted from blood, taken in a trial of the OX40 agonist ivuxolimab. These receptors came from an adult with an advanced solid tumor such as melanoma, head and neck, liver or kidney cancer.

This chain joins TRBV5-1 and TRBJ2-3; 7 nucleotides agree with TRBD1. Germline lookup yields CDR1 SGHRS and CDR2 YFSETQ. CDR3 length: 15 residues. After removal of 6 bases from V and 0 bases from J, the junction contained 7 bases not matched to a gene. CDR3 in DNA: TGCGCCAGCAACCGGGACAGTTCTAGCACAGATACGCAGTATTTT. As protein: CASNRDSSSTDTQYF.

On this clone: Other nucleotide sequences from this sample produce the same CDR3. CDR3 DNA: TGCAGCGTTGAAGTGACTAGCGGGGGGCTGGGTCGGGGGACCCAGTACTTC. It specifies CSVEVTSGGLGRGTQYF. The chain recombines TRBV29-1 with TRBJ2-5; TRBD2 aligns across 13 bases. Germline V gene sequence: CDR1 SQVTM, CDR2 ANQGSEA. This CDR3 spans 17 amino acids. After removal of 1 base from V and 7 bases from J, the junction contained 12 bases not matched to a gene. The full variable domain, completed using reference TRBV29-1 and TRBJ2-5, is SAVISQKPSRDICQRGTSLTIQCQVDSQVTMMFWYRQQPGQSLTLIATANQGSEATYESGFVIDKFPISRPNLTFSTLTVSNMSPEDSSIYLCSVEVTSGGLGRGTQYFGPGTRLLVL.

The CDR3 DNA reads as TGCGCCAGCAGGAGGGCTGATGTCTATAATTCACCCCTCCACTTT. This codes for CASRRADVYNSPLHF. The V and J genes are TRBV4-3 and TRBJ1-6; D is uncertain. The CDR3 runs to 15 residues. With 6 bases removed from V and 3 bases from J, the gap between germline ends came to 12 bases. The germline V gene encodes CDR1 LGHNA and CDR2 YSLEER.

CDR3 DNA: TGTGCCAGCAGACTTTGGGTGCGGGACAATGAGCAGTTCTTC. This encodes CASRLWVRDNEQFF. The V gene is TRBV2, the J gene TRBJ2-1, with a tentative D call TRBD2 (5 bases). Trimming took off 6 bases at V and 5 bases at J, with 14 bases between the two ends. The CDR3 runs to 14 residues. The V gene's germline CDR1 is SNHLY and CDR2 FYNNEI.

The chain is built from TRBV7-2 and TRBJ1-4, with D uncertain. The CDR3 loop spans 16 amino acids. Germline CDR1 SGHTA, CDR2 FQGNSA. Trimming left V 5 bases short and J 8 bases short, with 21 bases between. In DNA form, the CDR3 reads TGTGCCAGCAGCACCCCCGAGGAGGGCGATTGGGAAAAACTGTTTTTT. This gives the protein CASSTPEEGDWEKLFF.

The chain employs TRBV5-6 and TRBJ2-4; 7 bases are shared with TRBD1. The CDR3 is 18 residues long. J lost 0 bases, V lost 0 bases, and 9 bases had no gene match. The germline CDR1 and CDR2 sequences are SGHDT and YYEEEE. CDR3 loop: CASSLGPPHRGAKNIQYF. The CDR3 coding sequence is TGTGCCAGCAGCTTGGGACCGCCCCACAGGGGAGCCAAAAACATTCAGTACTTC.

The rearrangement uses TRBV5-1 and TRBJ2-1; D ambiguous. The V end lost 5 bases, the J end lost 0 bases, and 9 bases lay between the germline ends. Germline V lookup: CDR1 SGHRS, CDR2 YFSETQ. CDR3 length equals 14 residues. Here the CDR3 DNA reads TGCGCCAGCAGGGAAGTTGGCTCCTACAATGAGCAGTTCTTC. Translating it yields CASREVGSYNEQFF.

J is TRBJ1-1 and V is TRBV19, with D possibly matching TRBD1 (5 bases). The CDR3 contains 12 residues. V gave up 1 base and J gave up 7 bases, with 7 bases separating them. CDR1 and CDR2 from the germline V gene are LNHDA and SQIVND (reference sequence). The DNA of the CDR3 is TGTGCCAGTAGTATAGTTGGGGGTGAAGCTTTCTTT. This sequence encodes CASSIVGGEAFF.

Points on this clone: Other DNA sequences in the sample encode the same CDR3. The chain couples TRBV9 to TRBJ2-5; tentative D call: TRBD2 (5 bases). There are 13 residues in the CDR3. Trimming cost V 0 bases and J 5 bases, with 8 bases left between them. Germline loops: CDR1 SGDLS, CDR2 YYNGEE. The CDR3 reads CASSVARGETQYF. In nucleotides, the CDR3 is TGTGCCAGCAGCGTAGCCAGAGGGGAGACCCAGTACTTC. Complete variable domain (other parts from reference TRBV9 and TRBJ2-5): DSGVTQTPKHLITATGQRVTLRCSPRSGDLSVYWYQQSLDQGLQFLIQYYNGEERAKGNILERFSAQQFPDLHSELNLSSLELGDSALYFCASSVARGETQYFGPGTRLLVL.

V is TRBV15 and J is TRBJ2-5; D is perhaps TRBD1 (6 bases). The DNA end is a closer match to TRBJ2-7, so the J assignment may be wrong. This CDR3 region has 15 residues. Germline CDR1 is LNHNV and CDR2 is YYDKDF (reference sequence). This CDR3 is CATSRDWGPSYEQYF. The CDR3 DNA reads as TGTGCCACCAGCAGAGATTGGGGGCCCTCCTACGAGCAGTACTTC.

This chain uses TRBV30 with TRBJ1-6; D might be TRBD1 (6 bases). The CDR3 runs to 15 residues. The germline V gene encodes CDR1 GTSNPN and CDR2 SVGIG (reference sequence). V was cut by 3 bases and J by 4 bases, with 13 bases left in between. DNA for the CDR3: TGTGCCTGGAGGGTCGACAGGTATTATAATTCACCCCTCCACTTT. It is translated as CAWRVDRYYNSPLHF.

This chain joins TRBV5-1 and TRBJ2-7, with TRBD1 as a possible D gene (6 bases). V lost 4 bases to trimming and J lost 0 bases, with 11 bases between them. Germline V gives CDR1 SGHRS, CDR2 YFSETQ. The CDR3 has 14 amino acids. CDR3 bases: TGCGCCAGCAGCCCCCTGACAGGCTCCTACGAGCAGTACTTC. Amino acids: CASSPLTGSYEQYF.

This rearrangement joins TRBV5-1 to TRBJ1-6; D perhaps matches TRBD1 (5 bases). Per germline, CDR1 SGHRS and CDR2 YFSETQ. This CDR3 contains 16 residues. Trimming removed 0 bases from V and 5 bases from J, with 12 bases in between. The DNA of the CDR3 is TGCGCCAGCAGCTTGGCCCCCGGGACTAATAATTCACCCCTCCACTTT. Encoded protein: CASSLAPGTNNSPLHF.

The chain couples TRBV7-6 to TRBJ2-3; 10 nucleotides align to TRBD2. The V gene end was trimmed by 4 bases and the J gene end by 3 bases; junction bases not matched to a gene: 7. Germline V lookup: CDR1 SGHVS, CDR2 FNYEAQ. The CDR3 sequence is 16 residues long. CDR3 protein: CASSSSGGALTDTQYF. CDR3 DNA sequence: TGTGCCAGCAGCTCAAGCGGGGGGGCCTTGACAGATACGCAGTATTTT.

The gene calls are TRBV6-5 and TRBJ1-1; D is uncertain. The CDR3 has 13 amino acids. Germline assignment: CDR1 MNHEY and CDR2 SVGAGI. V was pared by 2 bases and J by 0 bases, with 4 bases between. CDR3 loop: CASSYRMNTEAFF. The CDR3 DNA sequence: TGTGCCAGCAGTTACCGTATGAACACTGAAGCTTTCTTT.

The chain joins TRBV6-6 to TRBJ2-1, with a tentative D call TRBD1 (5 bases). V was trimmed by 5 bases and J by 7 bases, leaving 18 bases between them. The germline gives CDR1 MNHNY, CDR2 SVGAGI (reference sequence). The CDR3 extends over 15 amino acids. Here the CDR3 reads CASSTRQTSENEQFF. The DNA of the CDR3 is TGTGCCAGCAGTACCAGACAGACGTCGGAGAATGAGCAGTTCTTC.